These T cell receptor beta chains were read from a single sample in a study of cytomegalovirus exposure and HLA in healthy donors. TCRdb keeps only in-frame clones here, not all; method: immunoSEQ multiplex PCR. The table records under 200,000 clones, around 62% of them present only once. The material sequenced was PBMCs. The source of these receptors is a man in his forties in good health and CMV-seronegative. Both conserved end residues are part of each CDR3. The D gene is left open where the match is weak. Rows give clone size only sometimes, using once, few, many, or a class for an expanded clone.

abundance: NA
v_gene: TRBV2
d_gene: NA
j_gene: TRBJ2-7
CDR3nt: TGTGCCAGCAGGGAAGGAGTCGAGCAGTACTTC
CDR3aa: CASREGVEQYF

abundance: NA
v_gene: TRBV6-6
d_gene: TRBD1
j_gene: TRBJ2-7
CDR3nt: TGTGCCAGCAGAATCGGACAGGGGGTGGTCTACGAGCAGTACTTC
CDR3aa: CASRIGQGVVYEQYF

abundance: NA
v_gene: TRBV6-1
d_gene: TRBD2
j_gene: TRBJ2-1
CDR3nt: TGTGCCAGCAGTGAACCCCTTTTGAGCGGGAGGGCCGTAAATGAGCAGTTCTTC
CDR3aa: CASSEPLLSGRAVNEQFF

abundance: NA
v_gene: TRBV28
d_gene: TRBD1
j_gene: TRBJ1-2
CDR3nt: TGTGCCAGCAGTGGCGCAGCTCAGGGGGCAGGTGGCTACACCTTC
CDR3aa: CASSGAAQGAGGYTF

abundance: NA
v_gene: TRBV20-1
d_gene: NA
j_gene: TRBJ2-1
CDR3nt: TGCAGTGCTAGAGACAAGCGTGAGCAGTTCTTC
CDR3aa: CSARDKREQFF

abundance: few
v_gene: TRBV19
d_gene: NA
j_gene: TRBJ2-7
CDR3nt: TGTGCCAGTAGCAGGGACACCTCGTACGAGCAGTACTTC
CDR3aa: CASSRDTSYEQYF

abundance: NA
v_gene: TRBV5-1
d_gene: NA
j_gene: TRBJ2-3
CDR3nt: TGCGCCAGCGACGCCGGGAGCACAGATACGCAGTATTTT
CDR3aa: CASDAGSTDTQYF

abundance: NA
v_gene: TRBV27
d_gene: TRBD1
j_gene: TRBJ1-2
CDR3nt: TGTGCCAGCAGGTTAGACAGGGCGACCGGCTACACCTTC
CDR3aa: CASRLDRATGYTF

abundance: NA
v_gene: TRBV2
d_gene: NA
j_gene: TRBJ1-1
CDR3nt: TGTGCCAGCAGGGCTCGGGCGGGAGTGAACACTGAAGCTTTCTTT
CDR3aa: CASRARAGVNTEAFF

abundance: NA
v_gene: TRBV19
d_gene: NA
j_gene: TRBJ1-1
CDR3nt: TGTGCCAGTAGTATCGGTTCGGGGGGTGCCACTGAAGCTTTCTTT
CDR3aa: CASSIGSGGATEAFF

abundance: few
v_gene: TRBV19
d_gene: TRBD1
j_gene: TRBJ1-2
CDR3nt: TGTGCCAGTAGTATGGGACAGGGGACCTATGGCTACACCTTC
CDR3aa: CASSMGQGTYGYTF

abundance: NA
v_gene: TRBV7-2
d_gene: TRBD2
j_gene: TRBJ2-3
CDR3nt: TGTGCCAGCAGCCCCGCGGGACTAGCGGGAGGGCCCGCAGATACGCAGTATTTT
CDR3aa: CASSPAGLAGGPADTQYF

abundance: NA
v_gene: TRBV5-1
d_gene: TRBD2
j_gene: TRBJ2-7
CDR3nt: TGCGCCAGCAGCTTGGGGCTAGCGGGGTCCTACGAGCAGTACTTC
CDR3aa: CASSLGLAGSYEQYF

abundance: few
v_gene: TRBV5-6
d_gene: TRBD1
j_gene: TRBJ1-1
CDR3nt: TGTGCCAGCAGCCGGCCGGACAGGGTCCTAGCTGAAGCTTTCTTT
CDR3aa: CASSRPDRVLAEAFF

abundance: NA
v_gene: TRBV30
d_gene: NA
j_gene: TRBJ2-7
CDR3nt: TGTGCCTGGACCGTCGGGGCCTACGAGCAGTACTTC
CDR3aa: CAWTVGAYEQYF

abundance: NA
v_gene: TRBV7-9
d_gene: NA
j_gene: TRBJ1-2
CDR3nt: TGTGCCAGCAGCCCGTCAGGAGGGGACCACTATGGCTACACCTTC
CDR3aa: CASSPSGGDHYGYTF

abundance: few
v_gene: TRBV14
d_gene: NA
j_gene: TRBJ1-3
CDR3nt: TGTGCCAGCAGCCAAGTGTCCTCAACCTCCGCCAGGAACACCATATATTTT
CDR3aa: CASSQVSSTSARNTIYF

abundance: NA
v_gene: TRBV2
d_gene: NA
j_gene: TRBJ1-5
CDR3nt: TGTGCCAGCAGTGAAGAGCACAATCAGCCCCAGCATTTT
CDR3aa: CASSEEHNQPQHF

abundance: few
v_gene: TRBV2
d_gene: NA
j_gene: TRBJ1-2
CDR3nt: TGTGCCAGCAGCGGGGGGGGGCAGGACTATGGCTACACCTTC
CDR3aa: CASSGGGQDYGYTF

abundance: few
v_gene: TRBV5-4
d_gene: TRBD2
j_gene: TRBJ2-5
CDR3nt: TGTGCCAGCAGCCCAGGGACTAGCGGGCAAGAGACCCAGTACTTC
CDR3aa: CASSPGTSGQETQYF

abundance: NA
v_gene: TRBV10-3
d_gene: TRBD2
j_gene: TRBJ2-3
CDR3nt: TGTGCCATCAGTGAGTCAGCGGGAGAGAGTACAGATACGCAGTATTTT
CDR3aa: CAISESAGESTDTQYF

abundance: NA
v_gene: TRBV5-1
d_gene: TRBD1
j_gene: TRBJ1-1
CDR3nt: TGCGCCAGCAGCCAGGGACAGGGGGCTCCTAACACTGAAGCTTTCTTT
CDR3aa: CASSQGQGAPNTEAFF

abundance: NA
v_gene: TRBV25-1
d_gene: TRBD1
j_gene: TRBJ1-5
CDR3nt: TGTGCCAGTAGTCGAGCAGGGGGCGGTCAGCCCCAGCATTTT
CDR3aa: CASSRAGGGQPQHF

abundance: NA
v_gene: TRBV5-1
d_gene: TRBD2
j_gene: TRBJ2-5
CDR3nt: TGCGCCAGCAGCCCCCGCGGACTAGCGGGGAACCAAGAGACCCAGTACTTC
CDR3aa: CASSPRGLAGNQETQYF

abundance: NA
v_gene: TRBV5-4
d_gene: TRBD2
j_gene: TRBJ2-5
CDR3nt: TGTGCCAGCAGCTTAATGGGGGGGAGAGAGACCCAGTACTTC
CDR3aa: CASSLMGGRETQYF

abundance: few
v_gene: TRBV5-1
d_gene: NA
j_gene: TRBJ2-7
CDR3nt: TGCGCCAGCAGCTTGGGGACTGCAGCCTACGAGCAGTACTTC
CDR3aa: CASSLGTAAYEQYF

abundance: NA
v_gene: TRBV5-1
d_gene: NA
j_gene: TRBJ1-1
CDR3nt: TGCGCCAGCAGCTTGCGTACCGACTCTTTAGAAGCTTTCTTT
CDR3aa: CASSLRTDSLEAFF

abundance: NA
v_gene: TRBV5-1
d_gene: NA
j_gene: TRBJ2-7
CDR3nt: TGCGCCAGCAGCGTGGTCGGGAGCGCGCCCGAGCAGTACTTC
CDR3aa: CASSVVGSAPEQYF

abundance: NA
v_gene: TRBV5-1
d_gene: NA
j_gene: TRBJ2-7
CDR3nt: TGCGCCAGCAGCTTGGTCCCCGGGTTCTACGAGCAGTACTTC
CDR3aa: CASSLVPGFYEQYF

abundance: NA
v_gene: TRBV2
d_gene: NA
j_gene: TRBJ2-1
CDR3nt: TGTGCCAGCAGTGTAAGGACTACCCCAATTGAGCAGTTCTTC
CDR3aa: CASSVRTTPIEQFF

abundance: NA
v_gene: TRBV7-9
d_gene: TRBD2
j_gene: TRBJ2-5
CDR3nt: TGTGCCAGCAGCCTTGCGGGGGGCCAAGAGACCCAGTACTTC
CDR3aa: CASSLAGGQETQYF

abundance: NA
v_gene: TRBV21-1
d_gene: NA
j_gene: TRBJ1-2
CDR3nt: TGTGCCAGCAGCAAAATAACAGGGGGAGGCTATGGCTACACCTTC
CDR3aa: CASSKITGGGYGYTF

abundance: NA
v_gene: TRBV6-5
d_gene: TRBD1
j_gene: TRBJ2-7
CDR3nt: TGTGCCAGCAGAGGGACAGGTCGCCACGAGCAGTACTTC
CDR3aa: CASRGTGRHEQYF